The 15 T cell receptor beta chains given below trace back to one sample, sequenced in a study of memory CD4+ T cells and cytomegalovirus serostatus. The sort gate was single viable CD3+CD4+CD8-CD45RO+ cells for memory CD4+ T cells. Sequencing was performed with immunoSEQ multiplex PCR; in TCRdb, only in-frame clones are kept and a portion is missing. In the table there are some 73,000 clones, just under 80% of which are singletons. Sequences were obtained from memory CD4+ T cells from blood. All receptors come from an adult in good health and CMV-seropositive.

This clone appeared a single time. This chain links TRBV5-6 with TRBJ2-3, with D possibly matching TRBD2 (5 bases). The CDR3 runs 14 residues. V was clipped by 0 bases and J by 6 bases, with 11 bases between them. The germline gives CDR1 SGHDT, CDR2 YYEEEE. The CDR3 is CASSLAHPGDTQYF. CDR3 in DNA: TGTGCCAGCAGCTTGGCACATCCGGGGGATACGCAGTATTTT.

V and J are TRBV7-2 and TRBJ1-4, with TRBD1 matching over 8 bases. The CDR3 covers 16 residues. V was clipped by 5 bases and J by 7 bases; unmatched bases: 12. CDR1 SGHTA and CDR2 FQGNSA come from the germline V gene. DNA for the CDR3: TGTGCCAGCAGCGCCGGGACAGGACTCATCCGTGAAAAACTGTTTTTT. It is translated as CASSAGTGLIREKLFF.

The rearrangement uses TRBV5-1 and TRBJ2-5; D gene unclear. The germline V gene encodes CDR1 SGHRS and CDR2 YFSETQ. V lost 7 bases, J lost 0 bases, and 13 bases lay in between. The CDR3 is 14 residues long. CDR3 DNA sequence: TGCGCCAGCGGCCCAGGTGGGAACCAAGAGACCCAGTACTTC. Amino acid sequence: CASGPGGNQETQYF.

V usage is TRBV28 and J usage is TRBJ1-5; D is ambiguous. Germline CDR1 is MDHEN and CDR2 is SYDVKM. The CDR3 spans 18 residues. Trimming removed 4 bases at V and 0 bases at J, with 19 bases between. In nucleotides, the CDR3 is TGTGCCAGCAGTTACCTCCATTTTGATAGGGATAGCAATCAGCCCCAGCATTTT. It yields the protein CASSYLHFDRDSNQPQHF.

This chain uses TRBV7-2 with TRBJ1-2, with D hard to call. Germline loops: CDR1 SGHTA, CDR2 FQGNSA. Trimming shortened V by 5 bases and J by 8 bases, and 18 bases separated the two germline ends. The CDR3 contains 14 residues. The CDR3 spells CASSAVNVEFGYTF. The CDR3 DNA is TGTGCCAGCAGCGCAGTAAACGTCGAGTTCGGCTACACCTTC.

This chain joins TRBV10-2 and TRBJ1-5, with a possible D match to TRBD1 (6 bases). The CDR3 contains 14 residues. The germline V gene has CDR1 WSHSY and CDR2 SAAADI. Trimming left V 8 bases short and J 10 bases short, with 21 bases between. The CDR3 region has the DNA TGCGCCAGCCGCGAACAGGGCTTGACGGGCCCCCAGCATTTT. This translates into CASREQGLTGPQHF.

CDR3 nucleotide sequence: TGTGCCAGCAACTCCCTTAGCGGGTACAATGAGCAGTTCTTC. It specifies CASNSLSGYNEQFF. The genes are TRBV27 and TRBJ2-1; TRBD2 aligns across 7 bases. The CDR3 length is 14 residues. Germline V gene data show CDR1 as MNHEY and CDR2 as SMNVEV (reference sequence). V lost 7 bases, J lost 4 bases, and 7 bases stayed unmatched.

V gene TRBV5-4 combines with J gene TRBJ1-2; no clear D. CDR3 size: 13 residues. Trimming removed 0 bases from V and 8 bases from J, with 11 bases in between. Per the germline V gene, CDR1 is SGHNT and CDR2 is YYREEE (reference sequence). The CDR3 nucleotides are TGTGCCAGCAGCTTGGAGACCGGCCGCGGCTACACCTTC. Encoded protein: CASSLETGRGYTF.

The genes are TRBV10-3 and TRBJ2-7, with a tentative D call TRBD1 (5 bases). The CDR3 sequence is 14 residues long. Germline CDR1 and CDR2: ENHRY and SYGVKD. The V and J ends lost 0 bases and 3 bases respectively, with 9 bases between them. CDR3 region: CAISESTDFYEQYV. The CDR3 nucleotides read TGTGCCATCAGTGAGTCGACAGACTTCTACGAGCAGTACGTC.

The V and J genes are TRBV28 and TRBJ2-3, with TRBD2 as a possible D gene (6 bases). In germline, CDR1 is MDHEN, CDR2 SYDVKM. V lost 4 bases and J 1 base, leaving 9 bases between the germline ends. The CDR3 has 14 amino acids. This CDR3 is CASSSSSGTDTQYF. The CDR3 region has the DNA TGTGCCAGCAGTTCCTCTAGCGGCACAGATACGCAGTATTTT.

CDR3: CASLSRTDSNQPQHF. In DNA, the CDR3 is TGTGCCAGCCTCTCACGGACAGATAGCAATCAGCCCCAGCATTTT. V and J are TRBV6-6 and TRBJ1-5; D is possibly TRBD1 (6 bases). V was trimmed by 8 bases and J by 0 bases, leaving 14 bases between them. This CDR3 is 15 amino acids long. Germline lookup yields CDR1 MNHNY and CDR2 SVGAGI (reference sequence).

The chain uses TRBV5-1 and TRBJ1-4; TRBD1 matches 7 bases. J gave up 7 bases and V 5 bases, and 5 bases lay outside the gene matches. Germline CDR1 reads SGHRS; CDR2 reads YFSETQ. CDR3 length equals 13 residues. The DNA of the CDR3 is TGCGCCAGCAGAGAGGGGGCGGGTGAAAAACTGTTTTTT. This gives the protein CASREGAGEKLFF.

CDR3 residues: CASRGGGREKLFF. CDR3 nucleotide sequence: TGTGCCAGCAGGGGGGGAGGGAGGGAAAAACTGTTTTTT. V usage is TRBV25-1 and J usage is TRBJ1-4; tentatively, D is TRBD1 (5 bases). The ends were cut back, 6 bases at V and 8 bases at J, with 13 bases in the middle. The germline V gene encodes CDR1 MGHDK and CDR2 SYGVNS. The CDR3 is 13 residues long.

This chain joins TRBV9 and TRBJ2-5; 11 positions agree with TRBD2. There are 15 residues in the CDR3. With 5 bases clipped from V and 4 bases from J, the junction kept 7 bases outside the gene matches. Germline V gene sequence: CDR1 SGDLS, CDR2 YYNGEE. In nucleotides, the CDR3 is TGTGCCAGCAGTAGGGCTAGCGGGGGGTTAGAGACCCAGTACTTC. This encodes CASSRASGGLETQYF.

This clone has a handful of counts. The chain combines TRBV28 with TRBJ1-2; TRBD1 aligns across 11 bases. After removal of 6 bases from V and 8 bases from J, the junction contained 17 bases not matched to a gene. The CDR3 totals 17 residues. Germline V CDR1 and CDR2: MDHEN, SYDVKM. In nucleotides, the CDR3 is TGTGCCAGCAGGGCCCGGACAGGGGGCGCTCCCTATCGAGGCTACACCTTC. This sequence encodes CASRARTGGAPYRGYTF.